This T cell receptor beta chain came from a study of Ad26.COV2.S vaccination and SARS-CoV-2 variants. Study context: Doses of Ad26.COV2.S were injected into muscle once or twice, 56 days apart. Study-wide points: Breadth measured for non-spike TCRs was similar across vaccine and placebo recipients. Substantial breadth was reportedly displayed by spike-specific CD8+ and CD4+ T cell responses after vaccination.

This CDR3 region has 14 residues. V shed 3 bases and J shed 2 bases, with 9 bases lying between them. The germline V gene encodes CDR1 SGHTA and CDR2 FQGNSA. The treatment here: some 19 received Ad26.COV2.S at low or high dose, single or two shots; a few received placebo; per-sample allocation not given. At day 63 after the first vaccine or placebo injection, samples were drawn. The sample came from a Boston adult aged 18-55 years. The repertoire was sequenced with immunoSEQ multiplex PCR; TCRdb's copy has only in-frame clones and lacks some. The repertoire holds nearly 400,000 clones, with approximately 90% as singletons. For this clone: Its antigen is undetermined.

The sequenced sample was peripheral blood, obtained in a trial of Ad26.COV2.S vaccine versus placebo. The chain carries TRBV7-2 and TRBJ2-3, with D perhaps assigned TRBD1 or TRBD2 (5 bases each). The source of this sequence is a person aged 18-65 years who received the Ad26.COV2.S COVID-19 vaccine or a placebo. The CDR3 sequence: CASSLGTATDTQYF. In nucleotides, the CDR3 is TGTGCCAGCAGCTTGGGGACGGCCACAGATACGCAGTATTTT.